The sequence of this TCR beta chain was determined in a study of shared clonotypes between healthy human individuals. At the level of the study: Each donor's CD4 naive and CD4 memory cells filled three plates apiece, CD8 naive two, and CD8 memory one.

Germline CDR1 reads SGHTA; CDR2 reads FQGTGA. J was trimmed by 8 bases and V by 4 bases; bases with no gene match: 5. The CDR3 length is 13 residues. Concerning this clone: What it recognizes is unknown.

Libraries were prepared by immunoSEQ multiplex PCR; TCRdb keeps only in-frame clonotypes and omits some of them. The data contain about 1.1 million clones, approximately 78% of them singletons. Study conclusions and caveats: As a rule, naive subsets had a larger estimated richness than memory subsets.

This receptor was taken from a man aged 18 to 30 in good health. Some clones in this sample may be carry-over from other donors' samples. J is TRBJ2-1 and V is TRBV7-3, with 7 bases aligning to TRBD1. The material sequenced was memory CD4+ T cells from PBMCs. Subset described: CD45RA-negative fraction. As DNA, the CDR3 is TGTGCCAGCAGCTGGTGGACAGGCGATGAGCAGTTCTTC. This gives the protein CASSWWTGDEQFF.